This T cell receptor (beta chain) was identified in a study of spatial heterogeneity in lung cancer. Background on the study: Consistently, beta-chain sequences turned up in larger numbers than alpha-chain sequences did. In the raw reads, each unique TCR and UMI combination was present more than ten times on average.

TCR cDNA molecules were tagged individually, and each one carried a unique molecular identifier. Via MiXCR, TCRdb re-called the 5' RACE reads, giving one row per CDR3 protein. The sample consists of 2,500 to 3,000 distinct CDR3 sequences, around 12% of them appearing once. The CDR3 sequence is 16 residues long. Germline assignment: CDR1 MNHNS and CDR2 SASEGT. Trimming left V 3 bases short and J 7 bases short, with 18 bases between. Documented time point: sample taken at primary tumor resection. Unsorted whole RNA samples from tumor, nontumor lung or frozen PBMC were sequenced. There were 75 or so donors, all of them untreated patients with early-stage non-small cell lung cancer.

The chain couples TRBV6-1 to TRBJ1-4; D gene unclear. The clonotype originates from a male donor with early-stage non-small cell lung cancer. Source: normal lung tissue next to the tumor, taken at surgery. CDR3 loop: CASSDAPIGLGEKLFF. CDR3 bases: TGTGCCAGCAGTGATGCCCCGATTGGGCTAGGTGAAAAACTGTTTTTT.